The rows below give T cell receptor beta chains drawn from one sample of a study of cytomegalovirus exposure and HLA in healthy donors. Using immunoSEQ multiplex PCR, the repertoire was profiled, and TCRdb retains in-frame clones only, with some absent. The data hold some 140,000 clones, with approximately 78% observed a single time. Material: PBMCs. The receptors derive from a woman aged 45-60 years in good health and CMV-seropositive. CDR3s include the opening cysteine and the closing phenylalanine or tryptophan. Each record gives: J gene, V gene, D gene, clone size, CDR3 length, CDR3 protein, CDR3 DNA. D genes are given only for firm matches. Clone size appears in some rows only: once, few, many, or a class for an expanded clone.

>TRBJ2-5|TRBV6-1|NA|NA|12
CASSVGRETQYF
TGTGCCAGCAGTGTAGGGAGGGAGACCCAGTACTTC
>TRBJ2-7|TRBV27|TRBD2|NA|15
CASSPTGTSGYEQYF
TGTGCCAGCAGTCCTACCGGGACTAGCGGCTACGAGCAGTACTTC
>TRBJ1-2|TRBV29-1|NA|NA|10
CSVGHYGYTF
TGCAGCGTGGGCCACTATGGCTACACCTTC
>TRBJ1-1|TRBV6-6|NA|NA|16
CASSSRRGASYTEAFF
TGTGCCAGCAGTTCCCGCCGGGGGGCTTCTTACACTGAAGCTTTCTTT
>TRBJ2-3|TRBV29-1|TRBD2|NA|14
CSVRGTSDTDTQYF
TGCAGCGTACGGGGGACTAGCGACACAGATACGCAGTATTTT
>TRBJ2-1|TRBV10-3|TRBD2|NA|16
CAISGSGRSSYNEQFF
TGTGCCATCAGTGGAAGCGGGAGGTCCTCCTACAATGAGCAGTTCTTC
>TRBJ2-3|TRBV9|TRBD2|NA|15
CASSPSGRNTDTQYF
TGTGCCAGCAGCCCTAGCGGGCGTAACACAGATACGCAGTATTTT
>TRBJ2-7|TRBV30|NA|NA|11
CAWAGVYEQYF
TGTGCCTGGGCAGGGGTCTACGAGCAGTACTTC
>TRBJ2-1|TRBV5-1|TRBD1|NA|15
CASSGLRGPYNEQFF
TGCGCCAGCAGCGGACTCAGGGGGCCCTACAATGAGCAGTTCTTC
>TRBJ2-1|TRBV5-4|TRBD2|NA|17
CASSLLSSGGAYNEQFF
TGTGCCAGCAGCTTGCTGTCTAGCGGGGGGGCTTACAATGAGCAGTTCTTC
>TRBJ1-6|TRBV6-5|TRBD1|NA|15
CASRDRGRMNSPLHF
TGTGCCAGCAGGGACAGGGGGCGGATGAATTCACCCCTCCACTTT
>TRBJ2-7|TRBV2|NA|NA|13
CASIDGLTYEQYF
TGTGCCAGCATAGACGGACTGACCTACGAGCAGTACTTC
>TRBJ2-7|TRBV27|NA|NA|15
CASSPGGARSYEQYF
TGTGCCAGCAGTCCAGGAGGGGCCCGCTCCTACGAGCAGTACTTC
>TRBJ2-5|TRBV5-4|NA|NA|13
CASSPRGLETQYF
TGTGCCAGCTCCCCCCGGGGACTAGAGACCCAGTACTTC
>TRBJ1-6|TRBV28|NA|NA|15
CASSYLATDNSPLHF
TGTGCCAGCAGTTATCTCGCGACAGATAATTCACCCCTCCACTTT
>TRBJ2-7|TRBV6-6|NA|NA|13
CASSWLGSYEQYF
TGTGCCAGCAGTTGGCTGGGCAGCTACGAGCAGTACTTC
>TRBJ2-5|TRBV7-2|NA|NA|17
CASSPPRGGRYQETQYF
TGTGCCAGCAGCCCTCCCCGTGGGGGGAGGTACCAAGAGACCCAGTACTTC
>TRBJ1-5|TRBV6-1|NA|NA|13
CASRAGSNQPQHF
TGTGCCAGCCGGGCGGGAAGCAATCAGCCCCAGCATTTT
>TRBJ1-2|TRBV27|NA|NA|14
CASSLGRMSYGYTF
TGTGCCAGCAGTTTGGGCAGGATGTCCTATGGCTACACCTTC
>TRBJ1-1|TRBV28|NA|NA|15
CASSLGGGLWAEAFF
TGTGCCAGCAGTTTAGGGGGGGGCCTTTGGGCTGAAGCTTTCTTT
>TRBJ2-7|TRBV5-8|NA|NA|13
CASRPTGSYEQYF
TGTGCCAGCAGACCGACAGGCTCCTACGAGCAGTACTTC
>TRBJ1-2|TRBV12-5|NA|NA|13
CASGTISGYGYTF
TGTGCTAGTGGCACCATCAGTGGCTATGGCTACACCTTC
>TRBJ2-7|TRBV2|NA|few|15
CASSAQGQQGGEQYF
TGTGCCAGCAGTGCCCAGGGACAACAGGGTGGCGAGCAGTACTTC
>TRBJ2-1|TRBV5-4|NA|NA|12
CASSLIFNEQFF
TGTGCCAGCAGCTTGATATTCAATGAGCAGTTCTTC
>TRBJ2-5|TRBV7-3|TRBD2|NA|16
CASSRGPSGGGETQYF
TGTGCCAGCAGCCGGGGACCTAGCGGGGGGGGAGAGACCCAGTACTTC
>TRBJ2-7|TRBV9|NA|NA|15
CASSATAAFTYEQYF
TGTGCCAGCAGCGCTACAGCCGCATTTACTTACGAGCAGTACTTC
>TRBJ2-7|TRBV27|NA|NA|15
CASSVPRHANYEQYF
TGTGCCAGCAGTGTCCCCCGGCACGCCAACTACGAGCAGTACTTC
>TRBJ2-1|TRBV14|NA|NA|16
CASSQPAGRGYNEQFF
TGTGCCAGCAGCCAACCTGCGGGTCGTGGGTACAATGAGCAGTTCTTC
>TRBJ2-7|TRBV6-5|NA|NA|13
CASRRTTSYEQYF
TGTGCCAGCAGGCGCACTACCTCCTACGAGCAGTACTTC
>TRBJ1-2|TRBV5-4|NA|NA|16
CASSSPGEGRGYGYTF
TGTGCCAGCAGCTCCCCCGGTGAGGGAAGGGGGTATGGCTACACCTTC
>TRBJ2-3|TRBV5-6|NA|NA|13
CASSLPQLDTQYF
TGTGCCAGCAGCTTGCCCCAACTGGATACGCAGTATTTT
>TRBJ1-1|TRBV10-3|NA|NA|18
CAISEIGGSGVKNTEAFF
TGTGCCATCAGTGAGATAGGCGGGTCCGGCGTTAAAAACACTGAAGCTTTCTTT
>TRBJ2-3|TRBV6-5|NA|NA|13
CASSYAGSDTQYF
TGTGCCAGCAGTTACGCCGGTTCAGATACGCAGTATTTT
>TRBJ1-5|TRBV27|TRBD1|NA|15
CASSPPGQINQPQHF
TGTGCCAGCAGTCCCCCGGGACAGATAAATCAGCCCCAGCATTTT
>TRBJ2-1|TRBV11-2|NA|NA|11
CASSSQNEQFF
TGTGCCAGCAGCTCACAGAATGAGCAGTTCTTC
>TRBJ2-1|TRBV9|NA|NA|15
CASSVGGGTYNEQFF
TGTGCCAGCAGCGTGGGAGGGGGGACCTACAATGAGCAGTTCTTC